This TCR beta chain was documented in a study of cytomegalovirus exposure and HLA in healthy donors. Regarding the study as a whole: A later analysis found common viral pathogens apparently linked to several of the most significant clusters. For most TCR sequences rarity was the rule, although some public TCRs occurred in many donors. The study reported that TCR beta sequences accurately predicted HLA-A and HLA-B alleles in most subjects.

This PCR relied on a set of 60 Vbeta primers and 13 Jbeta primers. Measured with immunoSEQ multiplex PCR; TCRdb has only the in-frame clones, and not every one. The sample lists approximately 130,000 clones, 65% to 80% seen once, with about 3.5% in the top ten. Germline CDR1 is SGHTA and CDR2 is FQGTGA. This CDR3 region has 18 residues. With V trimmed by 4 bases and J by 0 bases, 12 bases remained unmatched. Those who donated were healthy bone marrow donors. Notes on this clone: What it recognizes is unknown.

This TCR derives from a man younger than 45 in good health and CMV-seronegative. This chain connects TRBV7-3 to TRBJ2-3; 8 bases are shared with TRBD1. Sequencing was carried out using PBMCs. CDR3 nucleotide sequence: TGTGCCAGCAGCTCGACAGGGGCCATTCCATCTAGCACAGATACGCAGTATTTT. It encodes CASSSTGAIPSSTDTQYF. The full variable domain, in which reference TRBV7-3 and TRBJ2-3 provide the parts outside the CDR3, is GAGVSQTPSNKVTEKGKYVELRCDPISGHTALYWYRQSLGQGPEFLIYFQGTGAADDSGLPNDRFFAVRPEGSVSTLKIQRTERGDSAVYLCASSSTGAIPSSTDTQYFGPGTRLTVL.